The sequence of this T cell receptor beta chain was determined in a study of blood T cells in healthy people across ages. A second PCR of 7 to 11 cycles used a sample-barcoded 5' primer and a J-beta primer mix. From the 5' RACE reads, TCRdb called clonotypes with MiXCR, one entry per CDR3 protein. The table records around 2 million distinct CDR3 sequences, around 40% of them present only once. The germline V gene encodes CDR1 SGDLS and CDR2 YYNGEE. Trimming removed 0 bases at V and 9 bases at J, with 10 bases between. The CDR3 length is 13 residues. The origin of this receptor is a human donor in good health. Sequenced material: blood. The chain employs TRBV9 and TRBJ2-1, with a weak D call TRBD2 (6 bases). The CDR3 DNA reads TGTGCCAGCAGCGTAGTGGTGGGGGGTGAGCAGTTCTTC. This codes for CASSVVVGGEQFF.